The 14 T cell receptor beta chains listed next were all sequenced from one sample in a study of follicular helper T cells after annual influenza vaccination (dated by TCRdb to between 2016 and 2019). The receptor library was made with the immunoSEQ multiplex PCR assay. TCRdb re-hosts the immuneACCESS table, in-frame sequences only. Its copies lack some clones; in the studies checked, an unresolved V gene accounts for under half of them, and the cause for the rest is not known. The sample records 12,000 or so clones, roughly 80% of which are singletons. The ten largest clones capture roughly 3.5% of the sample. The time point label here, explained by the study, means: 2015-2016 season, pre-vaccination. The sample here was CXCR5+ CD38- circulating T follicular helper cells from blood, taken on the day of influenza vaccination. Per the publication, the cell subset or site label means: circulating Tfh, non-naive CD4+CXCR5+PD-1+ (ICOS+CD38+ or ICOS-CD38-). The receptors were gathered from an adult who received the influenza vaccine.

V usage is TRBV6-6 and J usage is TRBJ1-4, with D perhaps TRBD1 (6 bases). The CDR3 extends over 15 amino acids. Trimming removed 5 bases from V and 8 bases from J, with 18 bases in between. Germline V gene lookup returns CDR1 MNHNY and CDR2 SVGAGI (reference sequence). CDR3: CASSLAEGGGEKLFF. The DNA for the CDR3 is TGTGCCAGCAGTCTCGCGGAGGGGGGGGGAGAAAAACTGTTTTTT.

CDR3 bases: TGTGCCAGCAGCTTAGCGCAGGGAGAGCAGTACTTC. The encoded protein is CASSLAQGEQYF. This rearrangement joins TRBV7-2 to TRBJ2-7, with TRBD1 as a possible D gene (5 bases). Trimming removed 0 bases at V and 7 bases at J, with 7 bases between. Germline CDR1 SGHTA, CDR2 FQGNSA. The CDR3 extends over 12 amino acids.

The chain combines TRBV30 with TRBJ1-1, with TRBD1 as a possible D gene (6 bases). The CDR3 is 14 amino acids. V lost 7 bases, J lost 0 bases, and 15 bases lay in between. CDR1 is GTSNPN, CDR2 SVGIG, per germline (reference sequence). Here the CDR3 reads CASHTGKLNTEAFF. The CDR3 nucleotides read TGTGCCTCCCACACAGGGAAATTGAACACTGAAGCTTTCTTT. The full variable domain, completed using reference TRBV30 and TRBJ1-1, is SQTIHQWPATLVQPVGSPLSLECTVEGTSNPNLYWYRQAAGRGLQLLFYSVGIGQISSEVPQNLSASRPQDRQFILSSKKLLLSDSGFYLCASHTGKLNTEAFFGQGTRLTVV.

The V call is TRBV18, the J call TRBJ2-5; D remains ambiguous. Germline-derived CDR1 and CDR2 are KGHSH and LQKENI. The V end was cut by 7 bases, the J end by 2 bases, with 11 bases between. CDR3 length equals 13 residues. The CDR3 protein is CASLNSLQETQYF. CDR3 nucleotide sequence: TGTGCCAGCTTGAACAGCCTACAAGAGACCCAGTACTTC.

The rearrangement uses TRBV9 and TRBJ2-3; 9 bases agree with TRBD2. After removal of 0 bases from V and 2 bases from J, the junction contained 4 bases not matched to a gene. This CDR3 is 16 amino acids long. Germline CDR1 and CDR2: SGDLS and YYNGEE. The CDR3 region has the DNA TGTGCCAGCAGCGTAGGACTAGCGGCCTACACAGATACGCAGTATTTT. Its protein is CASSVGLAAYTDTQYF.

The chain recombines TRBV29-1 with TRBJ2-6; 13 positions match TRBD2. Per germline, CDR1 SQVTM and CDR2 ANQGSEA. CDR3 size: 16 residues. V shed 6 bases, J shed 0 bases, and the junction held 2 bases outside the gene matches. Here the CDR3 DNA reads TGCAGCGTAAGGACTAGCGGGGGCTCTGGGGCCAACGTCCTGACTTTC. Its translation: CSVRTSGGSGANVLTF. The variable domain in full, with the rest retrieved from reference TRBV29-1 and TRBJ2-6, is SAVISQKPSRDICQRGTSLTIQCQVDSQVTMMFWYRQQPGQSLTLIATANQGSEATYESGFVIDKFPISRPNLTFSTLTVSNMSPEDSSIYLCSVRTSGGSGANVLTFGAGSRLTVL.

V gene TRBV2 combines with J gene TRBJ2-2, with 8 positions matching TRBD1. V trimming: 7 bases; J trimming: 0 bases; junction bases outside the gene matches: 4. Germline CDR1 SNHLY, CDR2 FYNNEI. This CDR3 spans 15 amino acids. The CDR3 region is CASTSQGANTGELFF. DNA for the CDR3: TGTGCCAGCACCTCACAGGGGGCGAACACCGGGGAGCTGTTTTTT. Variable domain in full (rest from reference TRBV2 and TRBJ2-2): EPEVTQTPSHQVTQMGQEVILRCVPISNHLYFYWYRQILGQKVEFLVSFYNNEISEKSEIFDDQFSVERPDGSNFTLKIRSTKLEDSAMYFCASTSQGANTGELFFGEGSRLTVL.

The rearrangement joins TRBV6-1 to TRBJ2-5; D remains ambiguous. The CDR3 is 12 amino acids. Germline V lookup: CDR1 MNHNS, CDR2 SASEGT. The V end was cut by 7 bases, the J end by 4 bases, with 10 bases between. CDR3 nucleotide sequence: TGTGCCAGCATGTCGGGTCGAGAGACCCAGTACTTC. Its translation is CASMSGRETQYF.

J is TRBJ1-6 and V is TRBV11-2; 8 bases map to TRBD1. Germline V gives CDR1 SGHAT, CDR2 FQNNGV. The J segment lost 7 bases and the V segment lost 6 bases, leaving 8 bases of the junction unmatched. The CDR3 runs 15 residues. The CDR3 loop is CASSYNRDRNSPLHF. The DNA for the CDR3 is TGTGCCAGCAGTTACAACCGGGACAGGAATTCACCCCTCCACTTT.

The chain joins TRBV2 to TRBJ1-4; D gene uncertain. Germline lookup yields CDR1 SNHLY and CDR2 FYNNEI. The germline V and J ends were trimmed by 3 bases and 7 bases, with 12 bases remaining between them. The CDR3 consists of 14 residues. Here the CDR3 reads CASSDRAWGEKLFF. DNA for the CDR3: TGTGCCAGCAGTGATAGGGCATGGGGTGAAAAACTGTTTTTT.

This chain uses TRBV7-2 with TRBJ2-7; perhaps D is TRBD1 or TRBD2 (5 bases each). The CDR3 consists of 15 residues. Germline lookup yields CDR1 SGHTA and CDR2 FQGNSA. Trimming stripped 2 bases from V and 3 bases from J, with 14 bases between. CDR3 in amino acids: CASSLMWGRNYEQYF. CDR3 coding DNA: TGTGCCAGCAGCTTAATGTGGGGACGGAACTACGAGCAGTACTTC.

This clone was seen only once. Because it lacks the conserved phenylalanine or tryptophan at the end, this CDR3 is likely a read error. Because the CDR3's place on the DNA is in doubt, the DNA is left out and the CDR3 is given as listed by TCRdb. The chain recombines TRBV18 with TRBJ1-1. CDR1 is KGHSH, CDR2 LQKENI, per germline. The CDR3 is 8 residues long, counting both termini. CDR3 sequence reads: CASSPFLK.

This clone showed up just a few times. The chain couples TRBV7-2 to TRBJ2-5, with 7 positions matching TRBD1. The CDR3 has 18 residues. Looked up from germline, CDR1 is SGHTA and CDR2 is FQGNSA. V lost 1 base, J lost 4 bases, and 15 bases stayed unmatched. CDR3 bases: TGTGCCAGCAGCTTAGTTGTTGCGACAGGGTGGTACGGAGAGACCCAGTACTTC. Amino acids: CASSLVVATGWYGETQYF.

This clone was counted between two and nine times. The rearrangement links TRBV6-4 to TRBJ2-7; unclear D gene. This CDR3 has 11 residues. Germline V gene sequence: CDR1 MRHNA, CDR2 SNTAGT. V lost 1 base, J lost 6 bases, and 4 bases lay in between. The CDR3 DNA sequence: TGTGCCAGCAGTGACTGGTGCGAGCAGTACTTC. This gives the protein CASSDWCEQYF.